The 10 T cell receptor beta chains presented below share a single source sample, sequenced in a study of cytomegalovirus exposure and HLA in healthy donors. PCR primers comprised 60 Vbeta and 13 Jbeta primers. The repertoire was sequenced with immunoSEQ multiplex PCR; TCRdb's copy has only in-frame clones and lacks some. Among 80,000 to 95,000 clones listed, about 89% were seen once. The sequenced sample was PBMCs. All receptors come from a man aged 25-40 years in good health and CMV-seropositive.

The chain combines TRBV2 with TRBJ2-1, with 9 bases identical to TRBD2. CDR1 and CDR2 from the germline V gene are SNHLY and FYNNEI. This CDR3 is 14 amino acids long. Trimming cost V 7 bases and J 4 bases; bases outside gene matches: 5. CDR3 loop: CASTWAGGYNEQFF. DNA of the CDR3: TGTGCCAGCACCTGGGCGGGGGGGTACAATGAGCAGTTCTTC.

The DNA of the CDR3 is TGCGCCAGCAGTGGATCGACATTAGCGCTAGCGGGAGCAGATACGCAGTATTTT. Amino acid sequence: CASSGSTLALAGADTQYF. This chain uses TRBV10-2 with TRBJ2-3; 10 bases fit TRBD2. Germline lookup yields CDR1 WSHSY and CDR2 SAAADI. The CDR3 totals 18 residues. V dropped 4 bases and J dropped 4; count of bases not matched to a gene: 14.

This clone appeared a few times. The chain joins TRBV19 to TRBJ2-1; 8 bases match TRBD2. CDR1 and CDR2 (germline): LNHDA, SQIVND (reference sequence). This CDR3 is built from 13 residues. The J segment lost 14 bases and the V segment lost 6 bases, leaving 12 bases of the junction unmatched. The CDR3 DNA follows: TGTGCCAGTAGCCTAATCCCCCCCGGGAGGGAGTTCTTC. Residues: CASSLIPPGREFF.

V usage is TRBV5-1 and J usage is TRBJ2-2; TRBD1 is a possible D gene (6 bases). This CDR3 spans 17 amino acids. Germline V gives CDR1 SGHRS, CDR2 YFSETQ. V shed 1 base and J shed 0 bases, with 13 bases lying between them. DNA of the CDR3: TGCGCCAGCAGCTTGAGGGACAACCTCGCGAACACCGGGGAGCTGTTTTTT. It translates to CASSLRDNLANTGELFF.

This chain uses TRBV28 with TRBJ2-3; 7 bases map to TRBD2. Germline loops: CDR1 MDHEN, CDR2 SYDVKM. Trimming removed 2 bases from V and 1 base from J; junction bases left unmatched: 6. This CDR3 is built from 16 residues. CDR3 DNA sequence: TGTGCCAGCAGTTTAGGGTGGGAGGGCGGCACAGATACGCAGTATTTT. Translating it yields CASSLGWEGGTDTQYF.

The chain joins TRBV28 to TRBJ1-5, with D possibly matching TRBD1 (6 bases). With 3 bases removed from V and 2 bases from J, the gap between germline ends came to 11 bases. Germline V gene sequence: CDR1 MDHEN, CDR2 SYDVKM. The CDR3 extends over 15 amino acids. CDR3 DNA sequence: TGTGCCAGCAGTTTCCTATCAGGGGGCAATCAGCCCCAGCATTTT. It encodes CASSFLSGGNQPQHF.

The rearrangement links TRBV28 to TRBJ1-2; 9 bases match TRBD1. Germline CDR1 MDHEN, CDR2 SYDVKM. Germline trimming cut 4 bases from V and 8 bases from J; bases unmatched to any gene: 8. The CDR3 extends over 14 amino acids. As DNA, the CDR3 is TGTGCCAGCAGTTGGGGACAGGGATCGGGGGGCTACACCTTC. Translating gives CASSWGQGSGGYTF.

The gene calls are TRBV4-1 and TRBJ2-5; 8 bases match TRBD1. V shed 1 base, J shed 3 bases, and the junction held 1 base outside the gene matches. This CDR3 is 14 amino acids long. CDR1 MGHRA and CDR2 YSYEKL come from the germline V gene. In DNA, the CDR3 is TGCGCCAGCAGCCAAGTGGACAGGGAAGAGACCCAGTACTTC. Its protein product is CASSQVDREETQYF.

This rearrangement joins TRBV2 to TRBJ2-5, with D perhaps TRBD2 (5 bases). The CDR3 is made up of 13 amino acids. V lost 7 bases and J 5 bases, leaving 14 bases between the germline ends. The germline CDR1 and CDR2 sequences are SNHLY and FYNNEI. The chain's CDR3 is CASNYNGVETQYF. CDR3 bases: TGTGCCAGCAATTATAACGGGGTCGAGACCCAGTACTTC.

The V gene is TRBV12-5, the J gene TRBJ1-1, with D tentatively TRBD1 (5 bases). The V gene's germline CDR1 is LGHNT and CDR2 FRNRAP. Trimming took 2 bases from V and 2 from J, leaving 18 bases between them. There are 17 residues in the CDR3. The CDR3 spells CASGLFFRGGLNTEAFF. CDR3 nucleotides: TGTGCTAGTGGTTTGTTCTTCCGCGGGGGACTCAACACTGAAGCTTTCTTT.